Shown below are 2 T cell receptor beta chains from a single sample sequenced in a study of cytomegalovirus exposure and HLA in healthy donors. The PCR contained 60 Vbeta and 13 Jbeta primers. The table came from immunoSEQ multiplex PCR; TCRdb's copy has only in-frame clones and leaves some out. This table has roughly 88,000 clones, less than 85% appearing once. The sample taken for sequencing was PBMCs. These receptors were collected from a man aged 25-45 years in good health and CMV-seropositive.

By share, this clone counts as hyperexpanded. The sample holds other DNA sequences that translate to the same CDR3. V is TRBV19 and J is TRBJ1-3, with D tentatively TRBD1 (6 bases). The germline V and J ends were trimmed by 5 bases and 2 bases, with 10 bases remaining between them. The CDR3 covers 14 residues. Per the germline V gene, CDR1 is LNHDA and CDR2 is SQIVND (reference sequence). The CDR3 region has the DNA TGTGCCAGTAGTTATCCAGGGGCTGGAAACACCATATATTTT. Protein product: CASSYPGAGNTIYF.

V gene TRBV6-5 combines with J gene TRBJ1-2; D not resolved. This CDR3 region has 13 residues. Germline CDR1 is MNHEY and CDR2 is SVGAGI. The V end lost 2 bases, the J end lost 4 bases, and 8 bases lay between the germline ends. DNA of the CDR3: TGTGCCAGCAGTTACGGCCCCATCTATGGCTACACCTTC. This translates into CASSYGPIYGYTF.